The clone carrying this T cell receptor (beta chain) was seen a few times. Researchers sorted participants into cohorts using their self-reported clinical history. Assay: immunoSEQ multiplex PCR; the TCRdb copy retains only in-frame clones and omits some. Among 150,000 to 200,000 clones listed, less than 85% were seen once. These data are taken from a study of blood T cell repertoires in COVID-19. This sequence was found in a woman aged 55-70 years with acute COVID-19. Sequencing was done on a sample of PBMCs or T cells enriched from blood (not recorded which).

CDR3 region: CASSLMGQGAYEQYF. In DNA, the CDR3 is TGTGCCAGCAGCTTAATGGGACAGGGGGCCTACGAGCAGTACTTC. The chain recombines TRBV11-3 with TRBJ2-7; 11 bases agree with TRBD1. This CDR3 has 15 residues. Germline V CDR1 and CDR2: SGHNT, YENEEA. The V and J ends lost 2 bases and 2 bases, in that order; junction bases with no gene match: 2.